A single sample gave rise to the 22 T cell receptor beta chains below, sequenced in a study of blood T cell repertoires in COVID-19. Profiling relied on immunoSEQ multiplex PCR, and the TCRdb table lists in-frame clones only, not all of them. The sample lists more than 95,000 clones; about 90% were seen once. Material for sequencing was peripheral blood. Receptors originate from a human donor in a cohort sampled during active COVID-19.

The chain employs TRBV7-2 and TRBJ2-5, with D perhaps matching TRBD2 (6 bases). Trimming shortened V by 2 bases and J by 2 bases, and 9 bases separated the two germline ends. The CDR3 is made up of 14 amino acids. Germline values: CDR1 SGHTA, CDR2 FQGNSA. The CDR3 sequence is CASSLSGGQETQYF. The CDR3 bases are TGTGCCAGCAGCTTAAGCGGAGGGCAAGAGACCCAGTACTTC.

CDR3 bases: TGTGCCAGCAACCCCCGGGACAGGGGTCCCACAGATACGCAGTATTTT. Its protein is CASNPRDRGPTDTQYF. The chain is built from TRBV6-2 or TRBV6-3 and TRBJ2-3; 10 bases map to TRBD1. The germline V gene encodes CDR1 MNHEY and CDR2 SVGEGT. The CDR3 is made up of 16 amino acids. With 7 bases clipped from V and 2 bases from J, the junction kept 9 bases outside the gene matches.

V usage is TRBV29-1 and J usage is TRBJ1-1; 10 positions agree with TRBD1. V dropped 6 bases and J dropped 5; count of bases not matched to a gene: 6. This CDR3 comprises 13 residues. The germline gives CDR1 SQVTM, CDR2 ANQGSEA. The CDR3 is CSVRGTGETEAFF. CDR3 bases: TGCAGCGTCCGAGGGACAGGGGAAACTGAAGCTTTCTTT.

The rearrangement uses TRBV28 and TRBJ2-5; 8 nucleotides line up with TRBD1. Germline CDR1 and CDR2: MDHEN and SYDVKM. There are 18 residues in the CDR3. V trimming: 6 bases; J trimming: 2 bases; junction bases outside the gene matches: 17. Here the CDR3 reads CASSWTGRPTRFQETQYF. Written as DNA, the CDR3 is TGTGCCAGCAGCTGGACAGGGCGACCAACACGCTTTCAAGAGACCCAGTACTTC.

The V call is TRBV29-1, the J call TRBJ1-1; D is perhaps TRBD1 (6 bases). CDR3 length: 14 residues. V lost 3 bases and J 0 bases, leaving 11 bases between the germline ends. Germline V gene sequence: CDR1 SQVTM, CDR2 ANQGSEA. The CDR3 nucleotides are TGCAGCGTTGATCAGTCAGGGGTGAACACTGAAGCTTTCTTT. It codes for CSVDQSGVNTEAFF.

The CDR3 bases are TGTGCCAGCAGCTTACGAATATTGACTAGCGGTACCACAGATACGCAGTATTTT. This encodes CASSLRILTSGTTDTQYF. This sequence joins TRBV11-2 and TRBJ2-3; 9 bases fit TRBD2. Losses at the gene ends were 2 bases for V and 2 bases for J; bases not matched to a gene: 11. Per germline, CDR1 SGHAT and CDR2 FQNNGV. The CDR3 extends over 18 amino acids.

The rearrangement uses TRBV5-1 and TRBJ1-6; the D gene is possibly TRBD1 (5 bases). CDR3 length: 14 residues. Germline CDR1 reads SGHRS; CDR2 reads YFSETQ. V dropped 1 base and J dropped 6 bases, with 8 bases sitting between them. CDR3 nucleotides: TGCGCCAGCAGCTTGCGGGGGGTTAATTCACCCCTCCACTTT. It specifies CASSLRGVNSPLHF.

This chain joins TRBV7-2 and TRBJ1-5, with a weak D call TRBD1 (6 bases). Germline V gene lookup returns CDR1 SGHTA and CDR2 FQGNSA. V lost 1 base to trimming and J lost 7 bases, with 11 bases between them. This CDR3 is built from 14 residues. This CDR3 reads CASSLVRTVQPQHF. CDR3 in DNA: TGTGCCAGCAGCTTAGTTCGGACAGTGCAGCCCCAGCATTTT.

The J gene is TRBJ1-5, the V gene TRBV19; possible D gene TRBD1, 5 bases. The germline V gene encodes CDR1 LNHDA and CDR2 SQIVND (reference sequence). This CDR3 has 15 residues. Between the trimmed V and J ends, which lost 1 base and 6 bases, there was a span of 13 bases. CDR3 protein: CASSIGGGSRQPQHF. CDR3 in DNA: TGTGCCAGTAGTATAGGTGGGGGGTCGCGTCAGCCCCAGCATTTT.

The chain employs TRBV5-8 and TRBJ1-6; TRBD1 aligns across 7 bases. Looked up from germline, CDR1 is SGHTS and CDR2 is YDEGEE. The CDR3 runs to 19 residues. V shed 4 bases and J 0 bases; nucleotides not matched to a gene: 13. CDR3 sequence reads: CASSVTRGTRSSYNSPLHF. For the CDR3, the DNA is TGTGCCAGCAGCGTTACCAGGGGGACCCGGAGCTCCTATAATTCACCCCTCCACTTT.

This clone was seen a single time. V usage is TRBV11-3 and J usage is TRBJ2-1; a possible D gene is TRBD1 (5 bases). Trimming took 0 bases from V and 0 from J, leaving 6 bases between them. The CDR3 sequence is 15 residues long. Germline-derived CDR1 and CDR2 are SGHNT and YENEEA. The CDR3 loop reads CASSLDQGSYNEQFF. CDR3 DNA: TGTGCCAGCAGCTTAGATCAGGGCTCCTACAATGAGCAGTTCTTC.

The gene calls are TRBV6-2 or TRBV6-3 and TRBJ1-1, with 8 bases that match TRBD1. The CDR3 runs to 14 residues. CDR1 is MNHEY, CDR2 SVGEGT, per germline. V gave up 5 bases and J gave up 6 bases; unmatched junction bases: 8. The CDR3 sequence is CASSALGQGAEAFF. The CDR3, as DNA: TGTGCCAGCAGTGCCCTTGGACAGGGAGCTGAAGCTTTCTTT.

The chain combines TRBV7-8 with TRBJ2-5; 12 positions match TRBD2. After removal of 3 bases from V and 2 bases from J, the junction contained 10 bases not matched to a gene. The germline gives CDR1 SGHVS, CDR2 FQNEAQ. This CDR3 comprises 18 residues. The CDR3 loop is CASSLPLYLAGGQETQYF. In DNA form, the CDR3 reads TGTGCCAGCAGCTTGCCACTATATCTAGCGGGGGGGCAAGAGACCCAGTACTTC.

The CDR3 DNA reads TGCGCCAGCAGCTTGGCCGGAGGACTTAATAATTCACCCCTCCACTTT. This sequence encodes CASSLAGGLNNSPLHF. J is TRBJ1-6 and V is TRBV5-1; D is undetermined. The ends were cut back, 0 bases at V and 5 bases at J, with 12 bases in the middle. Germline CDR1 reads SGHRS; CDR2 reads YFSETQ. The CDR3 totals 16 residues. The entire variable domain, with the rest obtained from reference TRBV5-1 and TRBJ1-6, is as follows: KAGVTQTPRYLIKTRGQQVTLSCSPISGHRSVSWYQQTPGQGLQFLFEYFSETQRNKGNFPGRFSGRQFSNSRSEMNVSTLELGDSALYLCASSLAGGLNNSPLHFGNGTRLTVT.

This clone was seen more than once but under ten times. The V call is TRBV5-1, the J call TRBJ1-3; no definite D call. Trimming left V 3 bases short and J 0 bases short, with 10 bases between. The CDR3 extends over 15 amino acids. Per germline, CDR1 SGHRS and CDR2 YFSETQ. DNA for the CDR3: TGCGCCAGCAGCTCCCTACCAAGCTCTGGAAACACCATATATTTT. Translation gives CASSSLPSSGNTIYF.

This clone was observed once. The J gene is TRBJ2-7, the V gene TRBV15; D gene uncertain. Germline V gene data show CDR1 as LNHNV and CDR2 as YYDKDF (reference sequence). Trimming shortened V by 1 base and J by 7 bases, and 8 bases separated the two germline ends. This CDR3 comprises 12 residues. CDR3 DNA sequence: TGTGCCACCAGCAGAGCCGCGAGGGAGCAGTACTTC. Amino acids: CATSRAAREQYF.

The rearrangement uses TRBV19 and TRBJ2-5, with 9 bases matching TRBD2. The CDR3 sequence is 15 residues long. The V gene end was trimmed by 3 bases and the J gene end by 9 bases; junction bases not matched to a gene: 11. The germline V gene encodes CDR1 LNHDA and CDR2 SQIVND (reference sequence). DNA for the CDR3: TGTGCCAGTAGTATGGGACTAGCTAGGGACATGGCCCAGTACTTC. It specifies CASSMGLARDMAQYF.

The V call is TRBV6-5, the J call TRBJ1-1, with D possibly TRBD1 on 5 matching bases. The V gene lost 0 bases and the J gene lost 3 bases, with 8 bases spanning the gap. CDR1 and CDR2 (germline): MNHEY, SVGAGI. The CDR3 contains 14 residues. This CDR3 reads CASSYSGEDTEAFF. The CDR3 bases are TGTGCCAGCAGTTACTCGGGGGAGGACACTGAAGCTTTCTTT.

The genes are TRBV4-3 and TRBJ2-3; maybe TRBD1 (6 bases). Germline-derived CDR1 and CDR2 are LGHNA and YSLEER. Trimming left V 2 bases short and J 2 bases short, with 17 bases between. The CDR3 extends over 17 amino acids. For the CDR3, the DNA is TGCGCCAGCAGCCAACAATACAGGGTTAGTTCCACAGATACGCAGTATTTT. It codes for CASSQQYRVSSTDTQYF.

CDR3 residues: CASSLTMETQYF. The DNA of the CDR3 is TGCGCCAGCAGCTTAACAATGGAGACCCAGTACTTC. V is TRBV5-1 and J is TRBJ2-5, with no clear D. The CDR3 is made up of 12 amino acids. V was cut by 2 bases and J by 5 bases, with 7 bases left in between. Germline CDR1 SGHRS, CDR2 YFSETQ.

The rearrangement links TRBV6-5 to TRBJ1-2; 10 bases agree with TRBD1. Looked up from germline, CDR1 is MNHEY and CDR2 is SVGAGI. The V and J ends lost 6 bases and 8 bases, in that order; junction bases with no gene match: 9. This CDR3 spans 14 amino acids. CDR3 in DNA: TGTGCCAGCAGAGCGACAGGGGGCCGCGGGGGCTACACCTTC. Protein sequence: CASRATGGRGGYTF.

The chain links TRBV5-1 to TRBJ1-4; no reliable D call. The CDR3 runs to 14 residues. The ends were cut back, 0 bases at V and 3 bases at J, with 6 bases in the middle. The germline V gene has CDR1 SGHRS and CDR2 YFSETQ. The CDR3 DNA sequence: TGCGCCAGCAGCTTGGGTCCCGCTAATGAAAAACTGTTTTTT. Amino acid sequence: CASSLGPANEKLFF.